Below, 17 T cell receptor beta chains from the same sample are listed, as sequenced in a study of T cell responses to AZD1222 COVID-19 vaccine. TCRdb's copy holds only in-frame clones and misses some; the assay was immunoSEQ multiplex PCR. The sample contains around 140,000 clones, more than 70% of which appear only once. This specimen was peripheral blood, taken on day 0 of AZD1222 vaccination. All receptors come from an adult in good health.

The gene calls are TRBV19 and TRBJ1-1; TRBD1 might be the D (5 bases). The germline V gene encodes CDR1 LNHDA and CDR2 SQIVND (reference sequence). V lost 6 bases and J 2 bases, leaving 13 bases between the germline ends. This CDR3 has 14 residues. As DNA, the CDR3 is TGTGCCAGTAGGGCGGGACGGATAAACACTGAAGCTTTCTTT. It is translated as CASRAGRINTEAFF. Combining the CDR3 with reference TRBV19 and TRBJ1-1 gives the whole variable domain DGGITQSPKYLFRKEGQNVTLSCEQNLNHDAMYWYRQDPGQGLRLIYYSQIVNDFQKGDIAEGYSVSREKKESFPLTVTSAQKNPTAFYLCASRAGRINTEAFFGQGTRLTVV.

The V call is TRBV30, the J call TRBJ1-5; D not resolved. V was cut by 2 bases and J by 6 bases, with 17 bases left in between. The CDR3 extends over 15 amino acids. From germline, CDR1 is GTSNPN and CDR2 SVGIG (reference sequence). The DNA for the CDR3 is TGTGCCTGGAGTCGTGGCCAGTACTTACGTCAGCCCCAGCATTTT. It translates to CAWSRGQYLRQPQHF.

The gene calls are TRBV19 and TRBJ2-7, with 9 bases identical to TRBD1. Trimming at V came to 5 bases and at J to 6 bases, leaving 11 bases not matched to a gene. Per the germline V gene, CDR1 is LNHDA and CDR2 is SQIVND (reference sequence). The CDR3 sequence is 15 residues long. This CDR3 is CASSYRDRVVSEQYF. The CDR3, as DNA: TGTGCCAGTAGTTACCGGGACAGGGTTGTTTCCGAGCAGTACTTC.

This chain links TRBV7-6 with TRBJ2-5; 14 bases line up with TRBD2. V shed 6 bases, J shed 2 bases, and the junction held 5 bases outside the gene matches. The CDR3 spans 16 residues. Germline CDR1 reads SGHVS; CDR2 reads FNYEAQ. The CDR3 sequence is CASSRTSGGPQETQYF. The CDR3 DNA follows: TGTGCCAGCAGTCGGACTAGCGGGGGGCCTCAAGAGACCCAGTACTTC.

The V gene is TRBV28, the J gene TRBJ1-1; D is unclear. Trimming cost V 3 bases and J 10 bases, with 12 bases left between them. The CDR3 loop spans 12 amino acids. CDR1 MDHEN and CDR2 SYDVKM come from the germline V gene. The CDR3 region is CASSFGSFRAFF. The CDR3 DNA sequence: TGTGCCAGCAGTTTCGGGTCCTTCCGAGCTTTCTTT.

This chain links TRBV6-4 with TRBJ1-5, with D perhaps TRBD1 (6 bases). The CDR3 totals 19 residues. V was clipped by 0 bases and J by 0 bases, with 18 bases between them. Per the germline V gene, CDR1 is MRHNA and CDR2 is SNTAGT. The CDR3 protein is CASSDSDIRGERSNQPQHF. The DNA for the CDR3 is TGTGCCAGCAGTGACTCTGACATAAGGGGGGAACGTAGCAATCAGCCCCAGCATTTT.

This clone was seen a single time. This sequence joins TRBV5-1 and TRBJ1-4; D gene ambiguous. Deletions cut 4 bases from V and 8 bases from J, with 18 bases between. Germline lookup yields CDR1 SGHRS and CDR2 YFSETQ. The CDR3 loop spans 15 amino acids. The CDR3 DNA sequence: TGCGCCAGCAGCGCCGATTGGAGGATAGGCGAAAAACTGTTTTTT. Protein sequence: CASSADWRIGEKLFF.

This clone was picked up a small number of times. The chain carries TRBV4-1 and TRBJ1-1; D gene ambiguous. V lost 2 bases, J lost 3 bases, and 1 base lay in between. The CDR3 is 11 amino acids. CDR1 MGHRA and CDR2 YSYEKL come from the germline V gene. This CDR3 reads CASSQYTEAFF. CDR3 in DNA: TGCGCCAGCAGCCAATACACTGAAGCTTTCTTT.

This rearrangement joins TRBV12-3 or TRBV12-4 to TRBJ1-1, with no clear D. V dropped 1 base and J dropped 12 bases, with 6 bases sitting between them. The CDR3 sequence is 10 residues long. The CDR3 sequence: CASSLGRPFF. The DNA for the CDR3 is TGTGCCAGCAGTTTAGGACGGCCTTTCTTT.

This chain uses TRBV25-1 with TRBJ1-2; unclear D gene. Trimming pared 5 bases from V and 0 bases from J, leaving 4 bases between. The CDR3 runs to 12 residues. Looked up from germline, CDR1 is MGHDK and CDR2 is SYGVNS. The CDR3 is CASSQANYGYTF. The CDR3, as DNA: TGTGCCAGCAGTCAAGCTAACTATGGCTACACCTTC.

This sequence joins TRBV5-1 and TRBJ2-2; the D is unclear. The V gene's germline CDR1 is SGHRS and CDR2 YFSETQ. The CDR3 has 14 amino acids. V was cut by 1 base and J by 5 bases, with 9 bases left in between. The CDR3 bases are TGCGCCAGCAGCTTGAACCTAGGGACCGGGGAGCTGTTTTTT. Translated, it gives CASSLNLGTGELFF.

The V call is TRBV4-1, the J call TRBJ1-3; D remains ambiguous. Trimming cost V 0 bases and J 6 bases, with 15 bases left between them. The CDR3 spans 16 residues. Germline-derived CDR1 and CDR2 are MGHRA and YSYEKL. CDR3 sequence: CASSQEGTTAPNTIYF. The DNA of the CDR3 is TGCGCCAGCAGCCAAGAAGGTACGACCGCACCAAACACCATATATTTT.

The chain carries TRBV27 and TRBJ1-4, with TRBD1 as a possible D gene (6 bases). Trimming took 6 bases from V and 5 from J, leaving 13 bases between them. The germline CDR1 and CDR2 sequences are MNHEY and SMNVEV (reference sequence). The CDR3 contains 14 residues. The CDR3 DNA sequence: TGTGCCAGCAGCCACGGACAGACGAATGAAAAACTGTTTTTT. Its translation: CASSHGQTNEKLFF.

The genes are TRBV6-6 and TRBJ1-5; 10 bases fit TRBD1. The V gene end was trimmed by 10 bases and the J gene end by 7 bases; junction bases not matched to a gene: 10. The CDR3 length is 14 residues. Germline V CDR1 and CDR2: MNHNY, SVGAGI (reference sequence). CDR3 nucleotides: TGTGCCACCAAGGGACAGGGGAGAAGCCAGCCCCAGCATTTT. It specifies CATKGQGRSQPQHF.

The V call is TRBV4-1, the J call TRBJ2-2, with D possibly matching TRBD2 (5 bases). The CDR3 is 16 residues long. Trimming removed 1 base from V and 2 bases from J, with 11 bases in between. The germline V gene encodes CDR1 MGHRA and CDR2 YSYEKL. The CDR3 protein is CASSQVVGSNTGELFF. For the CDR3, the DNA is TGCGCCAGCAGCCAAGTGGTAGGGAGCAACACCGGGGAGCTGTTTTTT.

This chain uses TRBV6-2 or TRBV6-3 with TRBJ1-5; tentative D call: TRBD1 (6 bases). V lost 4 bases to trimming and J lost 1 base, with 11 bases between them. The CDR3 consists of 15 residues. Germline V gives CDR1 MNHEY, CDR2 SVGEGT. The CDR3 nucleotides read TGTGCCAGCAGTTCGTACAGGGACAGCAATCAGCCCCAGCATTTT. Translating it yields CASSSYRDSNQPQHF.

The DNA of the CDR3 is TGCGCCAGCAGCCAGGCCTCCGGGACAGGGATGTATGGCTACACCTTC. Translation gives CASSQASGTGMYGYTF. V usage is TRBV4-1 and J usage is TRBJ1-2; 9 nucleotides align to TRBD1. Germline CDR1 reads MGHRA; CDR2 reads YSYEKL. The CDR3 consists of 16 residues. J was trimmed by 5 bases and V by 3 bases; bases with no gene match: 10.